Included here is one T cell receptor (beta chain) sequence, with context. Its cognate antigen is unknown. TCRdb's table, derived via immunoSEQ multiplex PCR, lists solely in-frame clones and lacks some. The sample lists about 33,000 clones; around 84% were seen once. This specimen belongs to a study of T cells in localized non-small cell lung cancer. Broader study findings: Longer overall survival was associated with a higher density of T cells in the blood. Uninvolved nearby lung showed the greatest T cell clonality, exceeding that found in tumor. Heterogeneity within the tumor remains possible, as just one region underwent sequencing. Across samples, adjacent lung featured a median 57 of the top 100 tumor clones.

Germline V gene sequence: CDR1 LGHNA, CDR2 YNFKEQ. The CDR3 is made up of 18 amino acids. Trimming left V 0 bases short and J 5 bases short, with 21 bases between. The rearrangement links TRBV4-2 to TRBJ2-3, with unresolved D. The origin of this receptor is a male donor at least 60 years old with stage II squamous cell lung carcinoma. The sequenced sample was peripheral blood, obtained before any cancer treatment. The CDR3 DNA reads as TGTGCCAGCAGCCAAGATTTGCGGATTGGCAGCCTCGGAGATACGCAGTATTTT. It specifies CASSQDLRIGSLGDTQYF.